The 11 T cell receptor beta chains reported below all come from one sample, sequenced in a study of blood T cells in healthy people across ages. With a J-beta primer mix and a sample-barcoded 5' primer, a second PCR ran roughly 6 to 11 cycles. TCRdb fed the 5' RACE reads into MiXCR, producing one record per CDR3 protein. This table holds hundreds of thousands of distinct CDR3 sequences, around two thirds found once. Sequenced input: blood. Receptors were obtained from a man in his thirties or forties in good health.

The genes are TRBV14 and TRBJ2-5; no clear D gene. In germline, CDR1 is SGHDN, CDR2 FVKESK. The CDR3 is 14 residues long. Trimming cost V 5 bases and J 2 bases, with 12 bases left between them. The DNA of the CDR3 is TGTGCCAGCAGCGTTATGGCGGCACAAGAGACCCAGTACTTC. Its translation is CASSVMAAQETQYF.

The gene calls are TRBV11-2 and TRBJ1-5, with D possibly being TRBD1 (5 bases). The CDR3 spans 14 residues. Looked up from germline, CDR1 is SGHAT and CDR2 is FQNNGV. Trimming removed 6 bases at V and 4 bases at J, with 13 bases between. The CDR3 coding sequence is TGTGCCAGCAGTACCGACAGAACTAATCAGCCCCAGCATTTT. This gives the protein CASSTDRTNQPQHF.

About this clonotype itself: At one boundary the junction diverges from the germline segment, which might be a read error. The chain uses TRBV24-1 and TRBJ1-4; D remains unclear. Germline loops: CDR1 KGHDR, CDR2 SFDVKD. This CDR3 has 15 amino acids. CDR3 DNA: TGTGCCACCAGTGACGGACGTCTGTTGAATGAAAGACTGTTTTTT. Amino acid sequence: CATSDGRLLNERLFF.

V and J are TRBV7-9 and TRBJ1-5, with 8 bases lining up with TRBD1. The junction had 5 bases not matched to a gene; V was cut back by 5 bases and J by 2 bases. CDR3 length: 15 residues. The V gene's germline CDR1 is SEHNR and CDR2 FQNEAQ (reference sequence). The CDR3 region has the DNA TGTGCCAGCAGCCCTCAGGGGGCCCGCAATCAGCCCCAGCATTTT. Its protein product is CASSPQGARNQPQHF.

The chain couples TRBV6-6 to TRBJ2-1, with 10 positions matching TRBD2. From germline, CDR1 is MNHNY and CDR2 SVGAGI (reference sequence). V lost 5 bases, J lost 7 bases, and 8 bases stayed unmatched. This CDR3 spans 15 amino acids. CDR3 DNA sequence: TGTGCCAGCAGTCTACTAGCGGGGCAGTGGAATGAGCAGTTCTTC. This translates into CASSLLAGQWNEQFF.

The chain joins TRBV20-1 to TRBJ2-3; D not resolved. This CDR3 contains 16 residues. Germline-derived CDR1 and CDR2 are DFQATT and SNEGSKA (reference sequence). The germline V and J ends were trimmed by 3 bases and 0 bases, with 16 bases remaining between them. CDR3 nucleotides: TGCAGTGCTAGCGTCATTGGACGACGAAGCACAGATACGCAGTATTTT. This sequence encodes CSASVIGRRSTDTQYF.

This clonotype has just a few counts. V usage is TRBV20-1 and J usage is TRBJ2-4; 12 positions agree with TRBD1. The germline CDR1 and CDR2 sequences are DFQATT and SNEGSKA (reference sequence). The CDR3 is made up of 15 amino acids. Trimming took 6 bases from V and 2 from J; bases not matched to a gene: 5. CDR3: CSAGTGGYPKNIQYF. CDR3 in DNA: TGCAGTGCCGGGACAGGGGGCTATCCCAAAAACATTCAGTACTTC.

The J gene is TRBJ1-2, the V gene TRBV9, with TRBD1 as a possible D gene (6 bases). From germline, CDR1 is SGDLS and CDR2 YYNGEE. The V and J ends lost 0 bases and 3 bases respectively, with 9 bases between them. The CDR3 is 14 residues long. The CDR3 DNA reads TGTGCCAGCAGCGTAGGTGAGGGGGACTATGGCTACACCTTC. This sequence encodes CASSVGEGDYGYTF.

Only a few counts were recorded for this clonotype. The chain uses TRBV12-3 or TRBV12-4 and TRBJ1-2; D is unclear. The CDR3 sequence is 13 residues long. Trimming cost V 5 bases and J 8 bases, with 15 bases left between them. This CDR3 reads CASSRPSLLGYTF. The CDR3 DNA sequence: TGTGCCAGCAGTCGGCCGTCCCTTCTGGGCTACACCTTC.

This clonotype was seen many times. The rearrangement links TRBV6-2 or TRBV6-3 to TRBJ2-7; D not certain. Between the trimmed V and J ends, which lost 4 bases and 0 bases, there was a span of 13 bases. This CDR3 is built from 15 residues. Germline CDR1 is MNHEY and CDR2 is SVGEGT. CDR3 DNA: TGTGCCAGCAGTTGGGATTCCAGCGTCTCCTACGAGCAGTACTTC. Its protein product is CASSWDSSVSYEQYF.

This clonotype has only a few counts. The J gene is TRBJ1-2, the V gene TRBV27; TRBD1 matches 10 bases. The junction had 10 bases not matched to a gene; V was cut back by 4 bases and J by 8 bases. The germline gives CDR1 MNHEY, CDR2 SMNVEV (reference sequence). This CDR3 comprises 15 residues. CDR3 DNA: TGTGCCAGCAGTTCTACGGGGACAGGGGCCTTGGGCTACACCTTC. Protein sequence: CASSSTGTGALGYTF.